A selection of T cell receptor beta chains follows, all from one sample in a study of prognosis after radiotherapy for stage I lung cancer. TCRdb reprocessed the multiplex PCR reads with MiXCR, giving one entry per CDR3 protein. The repertoire consists of around 51,000 distinct CDR3 sequences, with roughly 36% occurring once and the leading ten covering 8% to 10%. Material: PBMCs, obtained before or after stereotactic body radiation therapy (not recorded which). Receptors were obtained from a donor over 45 with non-small cell lung cancer. Both conserved end residues are part of each CDR3. Fields, in order: V gene, D gene, J gene, clone size, CDR3 DNA, CDR3 protein. A D gene is named only where the DNA matches it firmly. The size of a clone is reported for some rows only, either as once, few or many, or as a class for expanded clones.

TRBV9	.	TRBJ2-1	many	TGTGCCAGCAGCGTAGGCAGGGCTGGGCGGAATGAGCAGTTCTTC	CASSVGRAGRNEQFF
TRBV27	.	TRBJ2-1	.	TGTGCCAGCAGTTTAAGCGGAGTTGAGCAGTTCTTC	CASSLSGVEQFF
TRBV30	.	TRBJ1-5	many	TGTGCCTGGAGTGGACAGAATTATCAGCCCCAGCATTTT	CAWSGQNYQPQHF
TRBV2	TRBD1	TRBJ1-5	many	TGTGCCAGCAGTGATTGGGACAGAAATCAGCCCCAGCATTTT	CASSDWDRNQPQHF
TRBV30	.	TRBJ1-2	many	TGTGCCTGGAGTGTCTCGGGGCATGGCTACATCTTC	CAWSVSGHGYIF
TRBV5-6	TRBD1	TRBJ1-2	many	TGTGCCAGCAGCAAACGGACAGGGGGTTTGAACTATGGCTACACCTTC	CASSKRTGGLNYGYTF
TRBV3-1	.	TRBJ2-1	.	TGTGCCAGCAGCCCCAGCCACAATGAGCAGTTCTTC	CASSPSHNEQFF
TRBV6-4	.	TRBJ1-1	many	TGTGCCAGCAGTGACAAAGGGGGTACGGCTGAAGCTTTCTTT	CASSDKGGTAEAFF
TRBV30	.	TRBJ1-4	.	TGTGCCTGGAGCTCGGGACATGAGGGAAAACTGTTTTTT	CAWSSGHEGKLFF
TRBV5-6	TRBD1	TRBJ1-3	many	TGTGCCAGCAGCCCCCGGGACAGGGGGCCCCTCTCTGGAAACACCATATATTTT	CASSPRDRGPLSGNTIYF
TRBV10-3	.	TRBJ2-6	many	TGTGCCATCAGTGAGCCTGGGGCCAACGTCCTGACTTTC	CAISEPGANVLTF
TRBV4-3	.	TRBJ1-1	few	TGCGCCAGCAGCCAGTCACCCCGGGGGGGGGGTACTGAAGCTTTCTTT	CASSQSPRGGGTEAFF
TRBV2	.	TRBJ2-5	many	TGTGCCAGTGAATTAGACAGCAAGCAAGAGACCCAGTACTTC	CASELDSKQETQYF
TRBV4-2	.	TRBJ1-5	.	TGTGCCAGCAGCCAAGAATGGGACATAGATCAGCCCCAGCATTTT	CASSQEWDIDQPQHF
TRBV6-5	.	TRBJ2-1	.	TGTGCCAGCAGTTACTCGGGTAACTCCTACAATGAGCAGTTCTTC	CASSYSGNSYNEQFF
TRBV7-3	.	TRBJ2-3	many	TGTGCCAGCAGCTTCTACGGATCCACAGATACGCAGTATTTT	CASSFYGSTDTQYF
TRBV4-1	TRBD1	TRBJ2-1	many	TGCGCCAGCACCCTATTCGCGGTGAGGGACAGGGGGCTGAATGAGCAGTTCTTC	CASTLFAVRDRGLNEQFF
TRBV2	.	TRBJ2-7	many	TGTGCCAGCAGTGAAAGCGTCGGGGGACATAGACACTTC	CASSESVGGHRHF
TRBV7-9	TRBD2	TRBJ2-1	.	TGTGCCAGCAGCTTATGGGCTAGCGGGCCCACGTGTGAGCAGTTCTTC	CASSLWASGPTCEQFF
TRBV5-1	.	TRBJ2-5	many	TGCGCCAGCAGCACGGGGACCCGTCAAGAGACCCAGTACTTC	CASSTGTRQETQYF
TRBV12-3/TRBV12-4	.	TRBJ1-3	many	TGTGCCAGCAGTTTCTCAGGGCCCACCATATATTTT	CASSFSGPTIYF
TRBV28	.	TRBJ1-1	many	TGTGCCAGCAGAAAGAGGACTGAAGCTTTCTTT	CASRKRTEAFF
TRBV20-1	TRBD1	TRBJ1-5	many	TGCAGTGTTATAGATGAGGGGGCGCCCCAGCATTTT	CSVIDEGAPQHF
TRBV29-1	.	TRBJ2-3	many	TGCAGCGCCGAGAGTAGCACAGATACGCAGTATTTT	CSAESSTDTQYF
TRBV28	.	TRBJ1-1	many	TGTGCCAGCAGTTTAGGGGCCGGGGCTTTCTTT	CASSLGAGAFF
TRBV4-2	.	TRBJ2-2	many	TGTGCCAGCAGCCAAGATCTCCTGAGCGGGCAGAACACCGGGGAGCTGTTTTTT	CASSQDLLSGQNTGELFF
TRBV30	TRBD2	TRBJ2-3	many	TGTGCCTGGACCTTTAGCGGGAGTACGCCCACGCAGTATTTT	CAWTFSGSTPTQYF
TRBV7-9	.	TRBJ1-2	.	TGTGCCAGCAGCTTACAGGAAAACTATGGCTACACCTTC	CASSLQENYGYTF
TRBV18	TRBD1	TRBJ2-1	.	TGTGCCAGCTCACCACTTTCCTCGACAGGGGGTGATGAGCAGTTCTTC	CASSPLSSTGGDEQFF
TRBV27	TRBD2	TRBJ2-1	.	TGTGCCAGCAGTTTAAGCGGGGTCACCTACAATGAGCAGTTCTTC	CASSLSGVTYNEQFF
TRBV6-1	TRBD1	TRBJ2-1	many	TGTGCCAGCAGGGACAGGGCCTACAATGAGCAGTTCTTC	CASRDRAYNEQFF
TRBV20-1	TRBD1	TRBJ1-6	.	TGCAGTGCTAGTCCGGACAGGTTTGATTCACCCCTCCACTTT	CSASPDRFDSPLHF
TRBV19	.	TRBJ2-5	many	TGTGCCAGTAGTAGACTCGATCAAGAGACCCAGTACTTC	CASSRLDQETQYF
TRBV5-4	TRBD2	TRBJ2-5	.	TGTGCCAGCAGCCCCGGGGGGGCGTACCAAGAGACCCAGTACTTC	CASSPGGAYQETQYF
TRBV30	TRBD1	TRBJ1-2	medium-sized	TGTGCCTGGAGGGCAGGGGGAAACTATGGCTACACCTTC	CAWRAGGNYGYTF
TRBV2	TRBD1	TRBJ2-7	many	TGTGCCAGCACCTTGGGACAGGGTGCCTACGAGCAGTACTTC	CASTLGQGAYEQYF
TRBV6-2/TRBV6-3	.	TRBJ1-1	many	TGTGCCAGCAGTTACTGGGGAGTGGGGCGCGACACTGAAGCTTTCTTT	CASSYWGVGRDTEAFF
TRBV27	.	TRBJ1-4	many	TGTGCCAGCAGTTGGGTTATGGATGAAAAACTGTTTTTT	CASSWVMDEKLFF
TRBV11-1	TRBD1	TRBJ2-5	many	TGTGCCAGCAGCTTCACAGGGGCTATCGAGACCCAGTACTTC	CASSFTGAIETQYF
TRBV7-2	.	TRBJ2-7	.	TGTGCCAGCAGCTTATCCCAACTGGCATCGGCTGGGTTCTACGAGCAGTACTTC	CASSLSQLASAGFYEQYF
TRBV5-1	.	TRBJ1-1	many	TGCGCCAGCAGCCTGCGGACAGCGAACACTGAAGCTTTCTTT	CASSLRTANTEAFF
TRBV2	.	TRBJ2-7	once	TGTGCCAGCAGTGAAATCCACGAGCAGTACTTC	CASSEIHEQYF
TRBV3-1	TRBD2	TRBJ2-7	once	TGTGCCAGCATCGCCCCTTCACTAGCGGGACAGTTGGAGCAGTACTTC	CASIAPSLAGQLEQYF
TRBV6-2/TRBV6-3	TRBD1	TRBJ1-2	.	TGTGTCAGCATTACGCCTGGACAGGGGCGGTATGGCTACACCTTC	CVSITPGQGRYGYTF
TRBV16	TRBD2	TRBJ2-1	many	TGTGCCAGCAGCCAACACGGGACTAGCGGGAGTTACAATGAGCAGTTCTTC	CASSQHGTSGSYNEQFF
TRBV30	TRBD2	TRBJ2-2	.	TGTGCCTTCTCAGGACTAGCTGGAAGCACCGGGGAGCTGTTTTTT	CAFSGLAGSTGELFF
TRBV5-1	.	TRBJ2-3	.	TGCGCCAGCAGCCAAAGGTACGACCAGAGGACGCAGTATTTT	CASSQRYDQRTQYF